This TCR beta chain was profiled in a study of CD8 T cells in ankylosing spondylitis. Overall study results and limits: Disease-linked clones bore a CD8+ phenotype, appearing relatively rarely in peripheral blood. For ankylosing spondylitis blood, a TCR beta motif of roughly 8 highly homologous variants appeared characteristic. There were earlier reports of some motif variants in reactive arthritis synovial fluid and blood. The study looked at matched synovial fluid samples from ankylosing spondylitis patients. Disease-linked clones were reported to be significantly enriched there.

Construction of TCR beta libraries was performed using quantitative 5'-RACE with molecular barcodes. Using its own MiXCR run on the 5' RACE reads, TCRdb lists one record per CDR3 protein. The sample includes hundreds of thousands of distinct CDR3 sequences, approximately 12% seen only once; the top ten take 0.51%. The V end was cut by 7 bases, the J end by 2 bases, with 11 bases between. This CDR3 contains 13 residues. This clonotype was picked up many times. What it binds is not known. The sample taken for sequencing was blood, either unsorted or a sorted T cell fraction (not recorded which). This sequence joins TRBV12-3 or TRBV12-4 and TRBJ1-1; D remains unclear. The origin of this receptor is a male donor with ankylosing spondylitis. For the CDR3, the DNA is TGTGCCAGCACCCCCCGCGTTAACACTGAAGCTTTCTTT. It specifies CASTPRVNTEAFF.